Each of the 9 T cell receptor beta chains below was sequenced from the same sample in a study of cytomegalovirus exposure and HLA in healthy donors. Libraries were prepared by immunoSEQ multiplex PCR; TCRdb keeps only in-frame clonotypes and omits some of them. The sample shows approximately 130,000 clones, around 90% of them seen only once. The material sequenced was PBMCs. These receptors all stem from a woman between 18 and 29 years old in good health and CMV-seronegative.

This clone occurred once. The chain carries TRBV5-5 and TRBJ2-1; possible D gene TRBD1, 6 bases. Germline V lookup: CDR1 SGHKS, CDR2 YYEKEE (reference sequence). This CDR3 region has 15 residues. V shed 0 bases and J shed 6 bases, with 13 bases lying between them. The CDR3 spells CASSLGQGLINEQFF. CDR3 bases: TGTGCCAGCAGCTTGGGGCAGGGGCTTATCAATGAGCAGTTCTTC.

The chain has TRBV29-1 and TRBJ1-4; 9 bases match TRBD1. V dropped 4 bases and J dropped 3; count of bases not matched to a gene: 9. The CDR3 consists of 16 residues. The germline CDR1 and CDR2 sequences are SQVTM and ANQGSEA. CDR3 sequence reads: CSVAQGAGTANEKLFF. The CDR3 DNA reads TGCAGCGTTGCACAGGGGGCAGGGACGGCTAATGAAAAACTGTTTTTT. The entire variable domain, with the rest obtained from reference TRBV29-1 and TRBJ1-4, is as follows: SAVISQKPSRDICQRGTSLTIQCQVDSQVTMMFWYRQQPGQSLTLIATANQGSEATYESGFVIDKFPISRPNLTFSTLTVSNMSPEDSSIYLCSVAQGAGTANEKLFFGSGTQLSVL.

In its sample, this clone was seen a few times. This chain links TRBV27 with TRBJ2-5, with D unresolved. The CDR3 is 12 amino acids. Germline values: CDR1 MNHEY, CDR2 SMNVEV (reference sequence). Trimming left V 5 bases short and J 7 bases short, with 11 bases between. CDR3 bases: TGTGCCAGCAGTCCTTCCCACGGGACCCAGTACTTC. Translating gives CASSPSHGTQYF.

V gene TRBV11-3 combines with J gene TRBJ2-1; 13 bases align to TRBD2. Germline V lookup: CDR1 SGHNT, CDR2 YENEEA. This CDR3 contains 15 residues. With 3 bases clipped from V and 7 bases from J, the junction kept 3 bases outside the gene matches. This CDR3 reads CASSLGTSGKNEQFF. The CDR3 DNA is TGTGCCAGCAGCTTGGGGACTAGCGGGAAAAATGAGCAGTTCTTC.

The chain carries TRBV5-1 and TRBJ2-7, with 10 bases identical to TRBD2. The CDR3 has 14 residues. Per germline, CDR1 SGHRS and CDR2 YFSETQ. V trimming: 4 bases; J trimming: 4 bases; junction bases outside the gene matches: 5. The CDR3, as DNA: TGCGCCAGCAGCGCGGGGACTAGCGCATACGAGCAGTACTTC. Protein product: CASSAGTSAYEQYF.

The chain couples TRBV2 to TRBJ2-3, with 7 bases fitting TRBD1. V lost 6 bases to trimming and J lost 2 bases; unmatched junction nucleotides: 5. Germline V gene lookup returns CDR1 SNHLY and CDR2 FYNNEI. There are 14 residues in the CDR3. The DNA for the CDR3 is TGTGCCAGCAGGGAGGACAGGTACACAGATACGCAGTATTTT. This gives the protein CASREDRYTDTQYF. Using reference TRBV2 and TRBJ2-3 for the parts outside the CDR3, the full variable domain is EPEVTQTPSHQVTQMGQEVILRCVPISNHLYFYWYRQILGQKVEFLVSFYNNEISEKSEIFDDQFSVERPDGSNFTLKIRSTKLEDSAMYFCASREDRYTDTQYFGPGTRLTVL.

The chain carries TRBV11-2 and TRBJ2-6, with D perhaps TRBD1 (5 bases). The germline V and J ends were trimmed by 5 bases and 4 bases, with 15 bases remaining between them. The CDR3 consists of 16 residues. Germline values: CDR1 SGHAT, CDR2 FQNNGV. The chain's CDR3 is CASSMNRRPGANVLTF. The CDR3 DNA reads TGTGCCAGCAGCATGAACAGGCGTCCAGGGGCCAACGTCCTGACTTTC.

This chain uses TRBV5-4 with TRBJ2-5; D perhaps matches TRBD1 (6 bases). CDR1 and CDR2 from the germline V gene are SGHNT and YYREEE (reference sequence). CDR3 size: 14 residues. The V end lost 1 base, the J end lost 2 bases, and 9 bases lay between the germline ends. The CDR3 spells CASSLRQGQETQYF. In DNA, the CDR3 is TGTGCCAGCAGCTTGCGCCAGGGGCAAGAGACCCAGTACTTC.

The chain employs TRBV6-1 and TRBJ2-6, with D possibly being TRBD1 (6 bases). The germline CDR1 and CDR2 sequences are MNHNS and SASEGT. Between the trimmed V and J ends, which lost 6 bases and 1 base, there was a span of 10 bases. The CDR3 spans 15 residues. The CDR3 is CASRDQGSGANVLTF. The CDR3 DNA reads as TGTGCCAGCAGAGACCAGGGGTCTGGGGCCAACGTCCTGACTTTC.